Ten or more counts support the clone carrying this T cell receptor (beta chain). What it binds is not known. The sample belongs to a study of breast tumors, draining lymph nodes, adjacent tissues. General observations from the study: Compared with lymph nodes, tumors were less diverse; compared with nontumor tissue, more. Luminal-like breast cancer showed significantly higher tumor–nontumor repertoire similarity than basal-like. Data only fit, rather than demonstrated, lymph node origin of most tumor T cells. The data were judged consistent with most tumor T cells coming from lymph node and expanding in tumor.

TCRdb redid the calling of the multiplex PCR reads with MiXCR, one entry per CDR3 protein. The data hold over 10,000 distinct CDR3 sequences, with roughly 60% observed a single time. Germline CDR1 MNHNS, CDR2 SASEGT. The CDR3 length is 16 residues. V lost 5 bases, J lost 0 bases, and 17 bases lay in between. The sample taken for sequencing was tumor-adjacent breast tissue. The TCR sequence derives from a female donor with breast cancer. Some clones in this sample may be carry-over from other donors' samples. V gene TRBV6-1 combines with J gene TRBJ2-7; D may be TRBD1 (5 bases). CDR3 sequence (DNA): TGTGCCAGCAGTCAACCGGACAACGCATTCTCCTACGAGCAGTACTTC. Protein product: CASSQPDNAFSYEQYF.